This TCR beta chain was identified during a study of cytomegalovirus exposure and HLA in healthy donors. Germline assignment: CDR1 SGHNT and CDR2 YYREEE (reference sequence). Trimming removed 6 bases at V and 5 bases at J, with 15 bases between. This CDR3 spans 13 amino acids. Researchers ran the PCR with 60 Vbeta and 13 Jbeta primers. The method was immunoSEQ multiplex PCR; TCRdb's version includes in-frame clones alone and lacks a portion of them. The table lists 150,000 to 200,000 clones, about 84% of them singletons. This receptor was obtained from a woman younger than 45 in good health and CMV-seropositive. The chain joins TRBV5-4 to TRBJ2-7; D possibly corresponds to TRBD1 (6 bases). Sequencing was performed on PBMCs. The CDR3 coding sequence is TGTGCCAGCAAACAAGAGAACAGGGACGAGCAGTACTTC. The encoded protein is CASKQENRDEQYF.